This T cell receptor (beta chain) was captured by sequencing in a study of a mutant IDH1 vaccine in newly diagnosed glioma. As regards this clone: Antigen: not known.

This table comes from immunoSEQ multiplex PCR, and its TCRdb copy is limited to in-frame clones, with some not included. The sample holds 40,000 to 45,000 clones, around 76% seen once. This CDR3 comprises 12 residues. The germline gives CDR1 MNHEY, CDR2 SVGAGI. Trimming pared 6 bases from V and 2 bases from J, leaving 8 bases between. Time point denoted: week 23, last vaccination. Topical imiquimod was applied with each vaccine dose, which held 300 ug of mutant IDH1 20-mer peptide. This chain joins TRBV6-5 and TRBJ2-7, with no clear D. The source of this sequence is a man in his fifties with glioma. Source: PBMCs, taken from a glioma patient whose treatment included an IDH1 peptide vaccine. The CDR3 here is CASSSGAYEQYF. DNA of the CDR3: TGTGCCAGCAGCTCAGGAGCCTACGAGCAGTACTTC.